One sample yielded the 7 T cell receptor beta chains listed below, sequenced in a study of blood T cells in healthy people across ages. A second PCR, run for roughly 7 to 11 cycles, used a sample-barcoded 5' primer plus a J-beta primer mix. TCRdb re-called the 5' RACE reads through MiXCR, storing one row per CDR3 protein. The repertoire holds about 570,000 distinct CDR3 sequences, with 27% as singletons. The sequenced sample consisted of blood. All receptors derive from a woman aged 70-85 years in good health.

This clonotype has only a few counts. This chain joins TRBV12-3 or TRBV12-4 and TRBJ2-2, with D perhaps matching TRBD2 (6 bases). This CDR3 region has 16 residues. Trimming removed 5 bases from V and 1 base from J, with 14 bases in between. Here the CDR3 DNA reads TGTGCCAGCAGTCCCCTCGGGCGGGGGAACACCGGGGAGCTGTTTTTT. Protein sequence: CASSPLGRGNTGELFF.

The genes are TRBV25-1 and TRBJ1-3; no reliable D call. CDR3 length: 14 amino acids. V was trimmed by 7 bases and J by 4 bases, leaving 14 bases between them. Germline values: CDR1 MGHDK, CDR2 SYGVNS. This CDR3 reads CASTNPGWGNTIYF. The DNA for the CDR3 is TGTGCCAGCACTAACCCGGGGTGGGGAAACACCATATATTTT.

This clonotype appeared a few times. CDR3 in amino acids: CASSQTPSEASYNSPLHF. In nucleotides, the CDR3 is TGCGCCAGCAGCCAGACCCCTTCTGAGGCCTCCTATAATTCACCCCTCCACTTT. The V call is TRBV4-3, the J call TRBJ1-6; D is uncertain. The CDR3 contains 18 residues. Germline CDR1 LGHNA, CDR2 YSLEER. V lost 3 bases to trimming and J lost 0 bases, with 15 bases between them.

Only a few counts were recorded for this clonotype. This sequence joins TRBV7-2 and TRBJ2-2; the D gene is possibly TRBD2 (6 bases). Per the germline V gene, CDR1 is SGHTA and CDR2 is FQGNSA. The CDR3 covers 14 residues. Deletions cut 5 bases from V and 4 bases from J, with 11 bases between. DNA of the CDR3: TGTGCCAGCAGCCGGGGACTTAGCACCGGGGAGCTGTTTTTT. It is translated as CASSRGLSTGELFF.

V is TRBV2 and J is TRBJ1-2; possibly TRBD1 for D (5 bases). Per germline, CDR1 SNHLY and CDR2 FYNNEI. Trimming cost V 2 bases and J 6 bases, with 19 bases left between them. This CDR3 is built from 16 residues. CDR3 sequence reads: CASSELDTRRGDGYTF. As DNA, the CDR3 is TGTGCCAGCAGTGAATTGGACACACGCCGGGGCGATGGCTACACCTTC.

The rearrangement uses TRBV13 and TRBJ1-2; D uncertain. The CDR3 has 14 amino acids. Germline CDR1 and CDR2: PRHDT and FYEKMQ (reference sequence). Trimming shortened V by 3 bases and J by 4 bases, and 12 bases separated the two germline ends. The CDR3 DNA sequence: TGTGCCAGCAGCTTCGACGGAGGAATCTATGGCTACACCTTC. Protein product: CASSFDGGIYGYTF.

This chain connects TRBV20-1 to TRBJ1-1, with TRBD1 matching 10 bases. The J segment lost 11 bases and the V segment lost 3 bases, leaving 6 bases of the junction unmatched. Germline CDR1 reads DFQATT; CDR2 reads SNEGSKA (reference sequence). This CDR3 is built from 12 residues. The CDR3 reads CSASVGGQGAFF. CDR3 in DNA: TGCAGTGCTAGTGTGGGGGGACAGGGGGCTTTCTTT.